This passage covers 12 T cell receptor beta chains from one sample sequenced in a study of shared clonotypes between healthy human individuals. Clones were read by immunoSEQ multiplex PCR, and TCRdb kept only the in-frame ones, dropping some. The repertoire holds a few million clones, more than 90% seen once, with around 0.14% in the top ten. Material: naive CD4+ T cells sorted from blood. Documented subset: CD45RA+ positively selected. All receptors derive from a man between 18 and 35 years old in good health.

CDR3 nucleotide sequence: TGTGCCAGCAGTTTAACGGGTGGAGCGAACACCGGGGAGCTGTTTTTT. Its protein product is CASSLTGGANTGELFF. This chain uses TRBV28 with TRBJ2-2; D is ambiguous. CDR1 and CDR2 (germline): MDHEN, SYDVKM. The CDR3 is 16 amino acids. V lost 2 bases, J lost 0 bases, and 10 bases lay in between.

This chain uses TRBV28 with TRBJ1-4; D is uncertain. The CDR3 has 13 residues. Trimming stripped 11 bases from V and 0 bases from J, with 10 bases between. The germline V gene has CDR1 MDHEN and CDR2 SYDVKM. The CDR3 protein is CAGKGTTNEKLFF. The CDR3 DNA reads as TGTGCCGGCAAAGGTACAACTAATGAAAAACTGTTTTTT.

The V and J genes are TRBV15 and TRBJ2-3, with a weak D call TRBD1 (5 bases). V gave up 0 bases and J gave up 10 bases, with 17 bases separating them. Germline V CDR1 and CDR2: LNHNV, YYDKDF (reference sequence). The CDR3 spans 15 residues. The CDR3 loop is CATSREGADNHPQYF. The CDR3 DNA reads TGTGCCACCAGCAGAGAGGGCGCGGACAACCACCCGCAGTATTTT.

This clone was observed a handful of times. V usage is TRBV28 and J usage is TRBJ1-1; D is possibly TRBD1 (5 bases). V dropped 6 bases and J dropped 11 bases, with 16 bases sitting between them. Germline V lookup: CDR1 MDHEN, CDR2 SYDVKM. This CDR3 is built from 12 residues. This CDR3 reads CASSQSGLQAFF. CDR3 sequence (DNA): TGTGCCAGCAGCCAATCAGGGTTACAGGCTTTCTTT.

The gene calls are TRBV30 and TRBJ1-1; tentative D call: TRBD1 (6 bases). In germline, CDR1 is GTSNPN, CDR2 SVGIG (reference sequence). V was trimmed by 4 bases and J by 1 base, leaving 13 bases between them. The CDR3 has 14 residues. The CDR3 DNA sequence: TGTGCCTGGACCCTTGGGGGGCAGAACACTGAAGCTTTCTTT. It translates to CAWTLGGQNTEAFF.

The V and J genes are TRBV29-1 and TRBJ1-5; D call uncertain. V lost 4 bases and J 0 bases, leaving 4 bases between the germline ends. CDR1 is SQVTM and CDR2 is ANQGSEA in the germline V gene. The CDR3 is 12 residues long. In DNA form, the CDR3 reads TGCAGCGTTGGGTCTAGCAATCAGCCCCAGCATTTT. Its translation is CSVGSSNQPQHF.

J is TRBJ1-6 and V is TRBV30; 7 nucleotides line up with TRBD1. The length of the CDR3 is 15 residues. Trimming took 4 bases from V and 14 from J; bases not matched to a gene: 17. Germline CDR1 GTSNPN, CDR2 SVGIG (reference sequence). CDR3 in DNA: TGTGCCTGGACCCGGGAGGGGACAGAGTTCGGGGCCCTCCACTTT. Translating it yields CAWTREGTEFGALHF.

Details on this clone: This sample also contains other DNA sequences that code for the same CDR3. The chain recombines TRBV19 with TRBJ2-5; 7 nucleotides line up with TRBD1. Germline CDR1 is LNHDA and CDR2 is SQIVND (reference sequence). After removal of 5 bases from V and 1 base from J, the junction contained 4 bases not matched to a gene. The length of the CDR3 is 14 residues. CDR3 sequence: CASSLGTAQETQYF. The CDR3, as DNA: TGTGCCAGTAGTCTGGGGACAGCCCAAGAGACCCAGTACTTC.

J is TRBJ2-5 and V is TRBV5-4; 8 bases map to TRBD1. V lost 4 bases, J lost 3 bases, and 2 bases stayed unmatched. Germline values: CDR1 SGHNT, CDR2 YYREEE (reference sequence). The CDR3 is made up of 13 amino acids. CDR3 DNA: TGTGCCAGCAGCCTGGGACAGGAAGAGACCCAGTACTTC. Protein: CASSLGQEETQYF.

CDR3 sequence: CASSICPRGIYEQYF. The CDR3 DNA sequence: TGTGCCAGTAGTATTTGTCCGCGGGGAATCTACGAGCAGTACTTC. The gene calls are TRBV19 and TRBJ2-7, with a weak D call TRBD2 (6 bases). Trimming took off 3 bases at V and 3 bases at J, with 15 bases between the two ends. CDR1 and CDR2 from the germline V gene are LNHDA and SQIVND (reference sequence). The CDR3 sequence is 15 residues long. The full variable domain, rest sourced from reference TRBV19 and TRBJ2-7, is DGGITQSPKYLFRKEGQNVTLSCEQNLNHDAMYWYRQDPGQGLRLIYYSQIVNDFQKGDIAEGYSVSREKKESFPLTVTSAQKNPTAFYLCASSICPRGIYEQYFGPGTRLTVT.

The V and J genes are TRBV2 and TRBJ1-2; perhaps TRBD1 as D (6 bases). V was pared by 7 bases and J by 2 bases, with 11 bases between. Germline-derived CDR1 and CDR2 are SNHLY and FYNNEI. The CDR3 loop spans 13 amino acids. Here the CDR3 DNA reads TGTGCCAGCAATCCAACAGGGAACTATGGCTACACCTTC. Its translation: CASNPTGNYGYTF.

This clone was seen a single time. The chain recombines TRBV5-1 with TRBJ2-1, with D possibly called TRBD1 or TRBD2 (7 bases each). The germline gives CDR1 SGHRS, CDR2 YFSETQ. The CDR3 extends over 16 amino acids. V was pared by 6 bases and J by 6 bases, with 22 bases between. For the CDR3, the DNA is TGCGCCAGCATTCCTCTAAGCGGGAAGGGGGCCAATGAGCAGTTCTTC. Protein sequence: CASIPLSGKGANEQFF.